Sequencing of this T cell receptor beta chain was carried out in a study of technical replicates of blood from a few donors. Assay used: immunoSEQ multiplex PCR; TCRdb lists only in-frame clones, some missing. The sample holds fewer than 95,000 clones, around 94% seen once. CDR3 length equals 17 residues. The chain uses TRBV21-1 and TRBJ2-3; the DNA was not compared with TRBD2, the D call given in the table. TRBV21-1 is a listed pseudogene. The sequence was obtained from a human donor in good health. The sequencing input was T cells isolated from PBMCs. The DNA for the CDR3 is TGTGCCAGCAGCCCCCGCCGGGAGCGGGAGTTCGGAGATACGCAGTATTTT. Protein: CASSPRREREFGDTQYF.